The 5 T cell receptor beta chains in this list originate from one sample, sequenced in a study of human T cells and chemical hapten exposure. This sample's time point: patch test 2, 6 weeks after DPC sensitization. Treatment here: therapeutic diphenylcyclopropenone sensitization with weekly scalp DPC. TCRdb used MiXCR to reprocess the RACE reads, holding one entry per CDR3 protein. Altogether fewer than 150,000 distinct CDR3 sequences are present, around 11% being singletons, with the ten largest covering about 1.4%. The sample in question was whole blood, obtained in connection with sensitization to the hapten diphenylcyclopropenone (DPC). These receptors originate from a woman in her forties or fifties with alopecia areata. Some clones in this sample may be carry-over from other donors' samples.

The chain couples TRBV6-5 to TRBJ2-1; D possibly matches TRBD1 or TRBD2 (5 bases each). The germline gives CDR1 MNHEY, CDR2 SVGAGI. Trimming took 2 bases from V and 0 from J, leaving 17 bases between them. The CDR3 covers 18 residues. As DNA, the CDR3 is TGTGCCAGCAGTTACGTGGGGGTATGGGGCAGCTCCTACAATGAGCAGTTCTTC. It specifies CASSYVGVWGSSYNEQFF.

This clonotype was recorded a few times. The chain is built from TRBV5-6 and TRBJ2-6, with D perhaps matching TRBD2 (6 bases). V was cut by 7 bases and J by 4 bases, with 24 bases left in between. The germline gives CDR1 SGHDT, CDR2 YYEEEE. This CDR3 is built from 18 residues. In DNA, the CDR3 is TGTGCCAGCCGACGGGCTAGCGCGGGTAGGTGGGGGGCCAACGTCCTGACTTTC. Encoded protein: CASRRASAGRWGANVLTF. The full variable domain, with the rest looked up from reference TRBV5-6 and TRBJ2-6, is DAGVTQSPTHLIKTRGQQVTLRCSPKSGHDTVSWYQQALGQGPQFIFQYYEEEERQRGNFPDRFSGHQFPNYSSELNVNALLLGDSALYLCASRRASAGRWGANVLTFGAGSRLTVL.

This clonotype was observed many times. The V gene is TRBV7-2, the J gene TRBJ1-1, with unresolved D. V lost 0 bases, J lost 1 base, and 6 bases lay in between. Germline lookup yields CDR1 SGHTA and CDR2 FQGNSA. The CDR3 loop spans 14 amino acids. The CDR3 coding sequence is TGTGCCAGCAGCTTAGCGGCGAGGAACACTGAAGCTTTCTTT. This sequence encodes CASSLAARNTEAFF.

This clonotype has more than one count but fewer than ten. Since a much larger clone is just one base distant, this may be a read error. V usage is TRBV7-2 and J usage is TRBJ2-5; 9 positions agree with TRBD2. This CDR3 contains 14 residues. The germline V gene encodes CDR1 SGHTA and CDR2 FQGNSA. The CDR3 DNA reads TGTGCCAGCGGCTTGTCGGGACTAGCAGAGACCCAGTACTTC. Amino acid sequence: CASGLSGLAETQYF.

In its sample, this clonotype was seen a few times. In nucleotides, the CDR3 is TGTGCCAGCAGCCCGAGACTAGCGGGTTCCTACGAGCAGTACTTC. It codes for CASSPRLAGSYEQYF. The V gene is TRBV6-2 or TRBV6-3, the J gene TRBJ2-7, with 10 bases that match TRBD2. The V gene end was trimmed by 6 bases and the J gene end by 1 base; junction bases not matched to a gene: 6. The germline V gene has CDR1 MNHEY and CDR2 SVGEGT. The CDR3 is made up of 15 amino acids.